A selection of T cell receptor beta chains follows, all from one sample in a study of blood T cell repertoires in COVID-19. Libraries were prepared by immunoSEQ multiplex PCR; TCRdb keeps only in-frame clonotypes and omits some of them. Of 60,000 to 75,000 clones in the sample, nearly 90% were seen once. The specimen was peripheral blood. These TCRs come from a woman between 45 and 60 years old with COVID-19, enrolled during active disease. Both conserved end residues are trimmed from each CDR3.

J gene | V gene | CDR3 protein
TRBJ1-5 | TRBV6-1 | ASSENRGSQPQH
TRBJ2-2 | TRBV6-5 | ASRLAGGTGELF
TRBJ1-6 | TRBV12-3/TRBV12-4 | ASSSRLNSPLH
TRBJ1-2 | TRBV29-1 | SVLGWDLGYT
TRBJ2-1 | TRBV7-8 | ASSGSLAGSSYNEQF
TRBJ1-1 | TRBV11-3 | ASSLSPGQGEAF
TRBJ2-1 | TRBV5-4 | ASSLIQGPNEQF
TRBJ1-3 | TRBV6-2/TRBV6-3 | ASSYGRTIY
TRBJ2-7 | TRBV19 | ASSSGRLSYEQY
TRBJ1-2 | TRBV7-9 | ASSLAPTQGYGYT
TRBJ2-5 | TRBV29-1 | SVGGIQETQY
TRBJ2-1 | TRBV6-2/TRBV6-3 | ASSYSSGYNEQF
TRBJ2-1 | TRBV4-1 | ASSRGLAGEDEQF
TRBJ2-7 | TRBV4-1 | ASSQAPGQIYEQY
TRBJ2-7 | TRBV7-8 | ASSSTSGPYEQY
TRBJ1-1 | TRBV10-3 | ATVRGPLPMNTEAF
TRBJ1-1 | TRBV9 | ASSPGQLNTEAF
TRBJ2-2 | TRBV25-1 | ASSPRDKNTGELF
TRBJ1-5 | TRBV18 | ASSLDRVGSNQPQH
TRBJ2-4 | TRBV7-2 | ASSSFDRANIQY
TRBJ1-4 | TRBV5-1 | ASSSTETQGTTEKLF
TRBJ2-7 | TRBV28 | ASSLPGTATYEQY
TRBJ2-6 | TRBV19 | ASRRSGKAGANVLT
TRBJ2-7 | TRBV6-1 | ASSELTSGRGEQY
TRBJ1-1 | TRBV6-5 | ASNNRVNTEAF
TRBJ1-5 | TRBV7-2 | ASSQPGLNQPQH
TRBJ2-1 | TRBV7-9 | ASSSFLAGDDNEQF
TRBJ1-6 | TRBV23-1 | ASSSPGLAGVPLH
TRBJ2-7 | TRBV7-8 | ASSLRIAGSGEQY
TRBJ2-1 | TRBV11-3 | ASSLMPYNEQF
TRBJ2-7 | TRBV18 | ASSPGQPEQY
TRBJ2-1 | TRBV6-6 | ASRGTGANEQF
TRBJ1-2 | TRBV20-1 | SAWGVGGYT
TRBJ2-5 | TRBV7-9 | ASSLGRPAGEETQY
TRBJ2-2 | TRBV5-1 | ASTPGTNTGELF
TRBJ2-7 | TRBV15 | ATSSPVSSYEQY
TRBJ1-2 | TRBV19 | ASSTFGTGSNYGYT
TRBJ2-1 | TRBV24-1 | ATSDQPGQSSEQF
TRBJ1-2 | TRBV25-1 | ASSLQGVGYT
TRBJ2-2 | TRBV4-2 | ASRGGVRTGELF
TRBJ2-2 | TRBV9 | ASSGGGDTGELF
TRBJ2-2 | TRBV19 | ASKDSLLTGELF
TRBJ2-7 | TRBV4-2 | ASSQVLGQAPYEQY